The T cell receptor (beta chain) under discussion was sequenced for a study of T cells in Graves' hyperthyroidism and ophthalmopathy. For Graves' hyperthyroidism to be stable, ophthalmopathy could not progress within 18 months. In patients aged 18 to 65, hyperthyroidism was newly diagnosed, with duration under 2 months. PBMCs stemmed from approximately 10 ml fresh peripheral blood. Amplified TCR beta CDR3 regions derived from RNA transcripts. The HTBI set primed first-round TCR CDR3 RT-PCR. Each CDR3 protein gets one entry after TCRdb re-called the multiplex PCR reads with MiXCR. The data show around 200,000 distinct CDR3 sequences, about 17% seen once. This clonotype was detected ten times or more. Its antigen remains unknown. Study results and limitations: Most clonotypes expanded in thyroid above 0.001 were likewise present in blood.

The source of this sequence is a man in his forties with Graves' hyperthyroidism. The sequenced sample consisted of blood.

The CDR3 DNA reads TGTGCCAGCAGTTTATGGGGCGTCAGTGGGGAGACCCAGTACTTC. This sequence encodes CASSLWGVSGETQYF. The chain is built from TRBV28 and TRBJ2-5; the D is unclear. The V end lost 0 bases, the J end lost 5 bases, and 13 bases lay between the germline ends. CDR1 is MDHEN and CDR2 is SYDVKM in the germline V gene. CDR3 length equals 15 residues.